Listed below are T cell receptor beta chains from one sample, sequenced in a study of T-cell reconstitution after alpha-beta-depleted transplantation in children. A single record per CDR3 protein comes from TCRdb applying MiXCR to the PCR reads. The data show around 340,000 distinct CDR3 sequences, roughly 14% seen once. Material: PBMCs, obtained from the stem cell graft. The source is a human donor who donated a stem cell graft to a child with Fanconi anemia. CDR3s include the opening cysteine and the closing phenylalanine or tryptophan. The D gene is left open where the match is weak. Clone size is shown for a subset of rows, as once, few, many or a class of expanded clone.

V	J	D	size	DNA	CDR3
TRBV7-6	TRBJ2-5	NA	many	TGTGCCAGCAACCTCGGGACGGCGGAGACCCAGTACTTC	CASNLGTAETQYF
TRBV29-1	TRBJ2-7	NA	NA	TGCAGCGTTGGTCTAACAGCCCCCCGTTACGAGCAGTACTTC	CSVGLTAPRYEQYF
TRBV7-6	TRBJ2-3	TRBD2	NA	TGTGCCAGCAGCCCCCTAGCGGGGGGGTACACAGATACGCAGTATTTT	CASSPLAGGYTDTQYF
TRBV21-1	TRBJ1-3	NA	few	TGTGCCAGCAGCAACATTTCTGGAAACACCATATATTTT	CASSNISGNTIYF
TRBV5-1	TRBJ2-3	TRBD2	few	TGCGCCAGCTCCAATCTACTTAGCGGGGGTAAGGAGACAGATACGCAGTATTTT	CASSNLLSGGKETDTQYF
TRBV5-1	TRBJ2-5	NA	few	TGCGCCAGCAAACTGGGGGAACAAGAGACCCAGTACTTC	CASKLGEQETQYF
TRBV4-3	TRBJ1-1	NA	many	TGCGCCAGCAGCGAAGATAGAGGCAGGGGCACTGAAGCTTTCTTT	CASSEDRGRGTEAFF
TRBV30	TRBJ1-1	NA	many	TGTGCCTGGAGAAGGGGAGGCACTGAAGCTTTCTTT	CAWRRGGTEAFF
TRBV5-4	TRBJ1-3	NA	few	TGTGCCAGCAGCTCCAGGGTAGGCGGCTCTGGAAACACCATATATTTT	CASSSRVGGSGNTIYF
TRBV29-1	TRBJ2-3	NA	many	TGCAGCGTTGAACCGGTGAGCACAGATACGCAGTATTTT	CSVEPVSTDTQYF
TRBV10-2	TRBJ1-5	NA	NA	TGCGCCAGCCACCCAGTGGCTAGCAATCAGCCCCAGCATTTT	CASHPVASNQPQHF
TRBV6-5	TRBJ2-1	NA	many	TGTGCCAGCAGTTACCACCCCATGGGTGGTGAGCAGTTCTTC	CASSYHPMGGEQFF
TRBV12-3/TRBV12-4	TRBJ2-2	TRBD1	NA	TGTGCCAGCAGTTCCGCACCGGGACAGCTACTATCGAACACCGGGGAGCTGTTTTTT	CASSSAPGQLLSNTGELFF